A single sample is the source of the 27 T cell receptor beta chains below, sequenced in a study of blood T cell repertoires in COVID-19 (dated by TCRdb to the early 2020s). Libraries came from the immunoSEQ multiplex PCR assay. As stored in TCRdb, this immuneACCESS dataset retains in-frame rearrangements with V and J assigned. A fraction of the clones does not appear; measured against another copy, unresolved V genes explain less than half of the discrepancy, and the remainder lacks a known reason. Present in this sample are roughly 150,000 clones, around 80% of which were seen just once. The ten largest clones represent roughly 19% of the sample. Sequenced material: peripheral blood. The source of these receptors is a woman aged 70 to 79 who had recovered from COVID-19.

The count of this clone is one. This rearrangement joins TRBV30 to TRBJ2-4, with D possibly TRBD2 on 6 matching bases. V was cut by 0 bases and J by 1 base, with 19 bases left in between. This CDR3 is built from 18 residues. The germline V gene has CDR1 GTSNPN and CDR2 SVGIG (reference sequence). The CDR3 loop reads CAWSVGLPGRMAKNIQYF. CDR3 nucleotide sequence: TGTGCCTGGAGTGTGGGTCTCCCAGGGAGGATGGCCAAAAACATTCAGTACTTC.

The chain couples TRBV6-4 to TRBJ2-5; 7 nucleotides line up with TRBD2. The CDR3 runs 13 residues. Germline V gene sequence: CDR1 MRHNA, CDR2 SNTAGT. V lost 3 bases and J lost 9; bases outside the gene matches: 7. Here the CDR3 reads CASSELGGGAQYF. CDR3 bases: TGTGCCAGCAGTGAACTCGGTGGGGGGGCCCAGTACTTC.

CDR3 protein: CASSIPNRGPSQPQHF. In DNA, the CDR3 is TGTGCCAGTAGTATCCCTAACAGGGGGCCGAGTCAGCCCCAGCATTTT. The rearrangement links TRBV19 to TRBJ1-5; TRBD1 agrees at 9 bases. This CDR3 region has 16 residues. Germline V CDR1 and CDR2: LNHDA, SQIVND (reference sequence). Trimming took 3 bases from V and 6 from J; bases not matched to a gene: 9.

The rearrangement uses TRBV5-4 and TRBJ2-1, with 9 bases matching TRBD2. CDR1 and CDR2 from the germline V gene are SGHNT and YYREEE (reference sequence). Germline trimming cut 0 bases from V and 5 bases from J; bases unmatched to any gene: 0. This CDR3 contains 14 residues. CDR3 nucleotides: TGTGCCAGCAGCTTGGTAGCGGGGGACAATGAGCAGTTCTTC. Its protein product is CASSLVAGDNEQFF.

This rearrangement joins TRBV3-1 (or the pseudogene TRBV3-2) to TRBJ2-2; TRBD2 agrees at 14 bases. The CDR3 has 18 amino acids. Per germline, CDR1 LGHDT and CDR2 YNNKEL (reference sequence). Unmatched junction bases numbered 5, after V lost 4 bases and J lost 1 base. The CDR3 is CASSPGLAGGRNTGELFF. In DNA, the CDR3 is TGTGCCAGCAGCCCCGGACTAGCGGGAGGCCGGAACACCGGGGAGCTGTTTTTT.

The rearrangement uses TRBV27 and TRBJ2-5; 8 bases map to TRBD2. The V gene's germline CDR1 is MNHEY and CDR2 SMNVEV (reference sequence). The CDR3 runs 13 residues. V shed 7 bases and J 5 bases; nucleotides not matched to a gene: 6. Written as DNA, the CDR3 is TGTGCCAGCACCCCCTCGGGGGGGGAGACCCAGTACTTC. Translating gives CASTPSGGETQYF.

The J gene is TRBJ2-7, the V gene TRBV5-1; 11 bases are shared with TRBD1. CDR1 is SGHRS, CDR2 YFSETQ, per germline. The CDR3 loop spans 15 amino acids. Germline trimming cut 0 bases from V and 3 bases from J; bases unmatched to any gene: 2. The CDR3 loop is CASSLAGTGGYEQYF. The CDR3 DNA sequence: TGCGCCAGCAGCTTGGCCGGGACAGGGGGCTACGAGCAGTACTTC.

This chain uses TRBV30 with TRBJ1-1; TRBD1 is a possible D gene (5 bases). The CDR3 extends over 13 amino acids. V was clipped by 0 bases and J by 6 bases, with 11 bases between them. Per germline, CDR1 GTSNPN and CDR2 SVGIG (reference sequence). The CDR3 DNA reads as TGTGCCTGGAGTGTACGTTGGGGCGCTGAAGCTTTCTTT. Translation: CAWSVRWGAEAFF.

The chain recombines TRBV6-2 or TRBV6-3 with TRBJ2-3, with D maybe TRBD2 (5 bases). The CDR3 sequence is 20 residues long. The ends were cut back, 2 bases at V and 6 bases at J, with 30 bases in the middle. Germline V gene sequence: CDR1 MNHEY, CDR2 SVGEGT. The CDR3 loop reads CASSYPRRPSGMSLTDTQYF. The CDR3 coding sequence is TGTGCCAGCAGTTACCCTCGTCGCCCGTCGGGGATGAGCCTTACGGATACGCAGTATTTT.

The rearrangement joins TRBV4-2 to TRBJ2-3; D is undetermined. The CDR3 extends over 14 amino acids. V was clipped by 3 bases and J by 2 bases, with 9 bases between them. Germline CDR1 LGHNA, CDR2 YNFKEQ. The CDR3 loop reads CASSQQLNTDTQYF. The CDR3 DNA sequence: TGTGCCAGCAGCCAGCAACTTAACACAGATACGCAGTATTTT.

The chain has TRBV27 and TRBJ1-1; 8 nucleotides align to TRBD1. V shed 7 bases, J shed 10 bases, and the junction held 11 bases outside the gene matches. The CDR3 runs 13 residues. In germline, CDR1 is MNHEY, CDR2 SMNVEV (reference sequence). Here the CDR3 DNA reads TGTGCCAGCACCCCCCGGACAGGGCTGTCAGCTTTCTTT. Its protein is CASTPRTGLSAFF.

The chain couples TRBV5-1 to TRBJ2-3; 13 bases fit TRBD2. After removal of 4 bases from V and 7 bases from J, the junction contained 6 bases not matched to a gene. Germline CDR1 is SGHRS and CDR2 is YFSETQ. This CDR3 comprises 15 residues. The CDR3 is CASSPTSGRAHTQYF. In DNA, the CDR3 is TGCGCCAGCAGCCCCACTAGCGGGAGGGCCCATACGCAGTATTTT.

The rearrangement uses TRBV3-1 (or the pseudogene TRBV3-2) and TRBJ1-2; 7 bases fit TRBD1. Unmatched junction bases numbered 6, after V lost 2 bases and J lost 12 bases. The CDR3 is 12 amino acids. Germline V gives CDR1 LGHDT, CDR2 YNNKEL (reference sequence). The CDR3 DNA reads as TGTGCCAGCAGCCAAAGGGGACAGTACGACACCTTC. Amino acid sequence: CASSQRGQYDTF.

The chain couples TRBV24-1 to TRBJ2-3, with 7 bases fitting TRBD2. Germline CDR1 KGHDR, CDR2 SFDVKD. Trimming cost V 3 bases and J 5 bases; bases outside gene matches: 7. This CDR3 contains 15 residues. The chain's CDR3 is CATSDGAWEGDTQYF. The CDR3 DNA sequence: TGTGCCACCAGTGATGGGGCGTGGGAGGGAGATACGCAGTATTTT.

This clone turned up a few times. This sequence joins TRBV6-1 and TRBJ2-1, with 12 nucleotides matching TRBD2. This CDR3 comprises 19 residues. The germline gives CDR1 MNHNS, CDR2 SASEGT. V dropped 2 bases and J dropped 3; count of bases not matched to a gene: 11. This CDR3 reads CASSEIPTLAGGGYNEQFF. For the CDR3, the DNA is TGTGCCAGCAGTGAAATCCCCACTCTAGCGGGGGGGGGCTACAATGAGCAGTTCTTC.

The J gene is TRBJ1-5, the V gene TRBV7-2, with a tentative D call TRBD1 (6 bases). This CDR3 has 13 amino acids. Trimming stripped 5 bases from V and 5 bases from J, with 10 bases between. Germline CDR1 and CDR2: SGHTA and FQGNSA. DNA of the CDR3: TGTGCCAGCAGCGGACAGACGGATCAGCCCCAGCATTTT. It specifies CASSGQTDQPQHF.

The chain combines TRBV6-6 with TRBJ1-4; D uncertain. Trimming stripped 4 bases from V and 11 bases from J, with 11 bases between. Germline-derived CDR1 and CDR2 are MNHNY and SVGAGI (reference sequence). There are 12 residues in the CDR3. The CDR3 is CASSSAGWKLFF. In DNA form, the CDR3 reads TGTGCCAGCAGTTCAGCGGGGTGGAAACTGTTTTTT.

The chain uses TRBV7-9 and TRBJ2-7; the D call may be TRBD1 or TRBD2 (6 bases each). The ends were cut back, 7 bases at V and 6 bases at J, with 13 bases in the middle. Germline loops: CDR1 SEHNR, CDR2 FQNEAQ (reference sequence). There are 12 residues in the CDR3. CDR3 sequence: CASTGGVIEQYF. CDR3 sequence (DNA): TGTGCCAGCACCGGGGGCGTCATCGAGCAGTACTTC.

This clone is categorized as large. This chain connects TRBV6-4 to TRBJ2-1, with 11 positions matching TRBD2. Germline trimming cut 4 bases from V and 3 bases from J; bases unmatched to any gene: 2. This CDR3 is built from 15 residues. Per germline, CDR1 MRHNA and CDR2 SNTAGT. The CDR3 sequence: CASSVAGGGYNEQFF. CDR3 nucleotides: TGTGCCAGCAGTGTAGCGGGAGGGGGCTACAATGAGCAGTTCTTC.

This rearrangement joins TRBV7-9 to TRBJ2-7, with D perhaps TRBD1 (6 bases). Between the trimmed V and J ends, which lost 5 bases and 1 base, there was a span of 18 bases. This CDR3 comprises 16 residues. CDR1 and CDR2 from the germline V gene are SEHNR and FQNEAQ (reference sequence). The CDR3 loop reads CASSPFRGLRSYEQYF. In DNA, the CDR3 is TGTGCCAGCAGCCCGTTTAGGGGGTTGAGGTCCTACGAGCAGTACTTC.

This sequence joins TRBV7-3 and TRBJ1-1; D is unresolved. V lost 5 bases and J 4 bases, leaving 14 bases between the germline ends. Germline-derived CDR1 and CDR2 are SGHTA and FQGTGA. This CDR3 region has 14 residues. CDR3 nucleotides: TGTGCCAGCAGCACCACCGACGGGAGCACTGAAGCTTTCTTT. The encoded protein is CASSTTDGSTEAFF.

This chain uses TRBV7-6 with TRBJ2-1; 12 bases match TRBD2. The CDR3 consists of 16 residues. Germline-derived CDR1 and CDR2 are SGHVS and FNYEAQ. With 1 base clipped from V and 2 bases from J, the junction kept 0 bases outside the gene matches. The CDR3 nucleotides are TGTGCCAGCAGCTTAGGGACTAGCGGGACCTACAATGAGCAGTTCTTC. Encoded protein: CASSLGTSGTYNEQFF. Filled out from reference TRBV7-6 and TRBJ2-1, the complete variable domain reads GAGVSQSPRYKVTKRGQDVALRCDPISGHVSLYWYRQALGQGPEFLTYFNYEAQQDKSGLPNDRFSAERPEGSISTLTIQRTEQRDSAMYRCASSLGTSGTYNEQFFGPGTRLTVL.

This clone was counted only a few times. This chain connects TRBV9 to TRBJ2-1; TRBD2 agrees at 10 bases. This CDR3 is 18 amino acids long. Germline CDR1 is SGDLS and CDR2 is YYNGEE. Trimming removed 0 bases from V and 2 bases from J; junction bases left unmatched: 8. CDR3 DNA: TGTGCCAGCAGCGTAGGGAGAGCCCTAGCGGGGGCCTACAATGAGCAGTTCTTC. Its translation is CASSVGRALAGAYNEQFF.

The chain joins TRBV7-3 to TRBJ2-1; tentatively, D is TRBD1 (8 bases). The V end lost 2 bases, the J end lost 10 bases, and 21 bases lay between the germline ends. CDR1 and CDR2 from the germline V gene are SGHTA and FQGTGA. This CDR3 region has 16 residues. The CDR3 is CASSLGGDRPGAEQFF. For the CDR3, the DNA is TGTGCCAGCAGCTTAGGGGGGGACAGGCCCGGGGCCGAGCAGTTCTTC.

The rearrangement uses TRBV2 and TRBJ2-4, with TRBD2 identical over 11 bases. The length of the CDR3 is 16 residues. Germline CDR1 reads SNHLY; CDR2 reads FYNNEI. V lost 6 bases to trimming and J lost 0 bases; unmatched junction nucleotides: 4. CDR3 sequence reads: CASRVSGRAAKNIQYF. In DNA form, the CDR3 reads TGTGCCAGCAGGGTTAGCGGGAGGGCAGCCAAAAACATTCAGTACTTC. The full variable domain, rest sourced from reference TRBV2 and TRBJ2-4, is EPEVTQTPSHQVTQMGQEVILRCVPISNHLYFYWYRQILGQKVEFLVSFYNNEISEKSEIFDDQFSVERPDGSNFTLKIRSTKLEDSAMYFCASRVSGRAAKNIQYFGAGTRLSVL.

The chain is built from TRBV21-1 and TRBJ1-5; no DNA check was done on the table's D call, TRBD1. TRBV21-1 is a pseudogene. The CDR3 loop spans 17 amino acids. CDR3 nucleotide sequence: TGTGCCAGCAGGCTCAAGAGGGACAGGGGACGAGGGCAGCCCCAGCATTTT. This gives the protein CASRLKRDRGRGQPQHF.

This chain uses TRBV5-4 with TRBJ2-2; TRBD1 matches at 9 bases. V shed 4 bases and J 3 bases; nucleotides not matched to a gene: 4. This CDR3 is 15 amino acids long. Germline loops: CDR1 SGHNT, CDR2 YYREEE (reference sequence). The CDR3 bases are TGTGCCAGCAGCCTGAGGGACAGGGACACCGGGGAGCTGTTTTTT. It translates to CASSLRDRDTGELFF.